The T cell receptor beta chain described here comes from a study of Ad26.COV2.S vaccination and SARS-CoV-2 variants. This sample's treatment: roughly 20 received Ad26.COV2.S at low or high dose, single or two shots; five or six received placebo; per-sample allocation not given. Sampling took place 63 days after the first vaccine or placebo injection. Data came from immunoSEQ multiplex PCR; TCRdb stores just in-frame clones and leaves some out. The sample holds under 550,000 clones; approximately 88% are singletons and the top ten take about 3.6%. This receptor was obtained from a person between 18 and 60 years old who received the Ad26.COV2.S COVID-19 vaccine or a placebo. Sequences were derived from peripheral blood, sampled in a trial of Ad26.COV2.S vaccine versus placebo.

This CDR3 reads CASSLARGNEQYF. The DNA for the CDR3 is TGTGCCAGCAGCTTAGCCAGGGGGAACGAGCAGTACTTC. This chain connects TRBV11-3 to TRBJ2-7; 7 bases map to TRBD1. Trimming at V came to 1 base and at J to 5 bases, leaving 2 bases not matched to a gene. Germline V CDR1 and CDR2: SGHNT, YENEEA. CDR3 length: 13 amino acids.